The source of this TCR beta chain is a study of blood T cell repertoires in COVID-19. Study context: Specimens from acute and convalescent COVID-19 originated in the United States, Italy and Spain.

Authors' methods: From reference gene primer amplification, estimates of nucleated cell counts were derived. Using immunoSEQ multiplex PCR, the repertoire was profiled, and TCRdb retains in-frame clones only, with some absent. V, J and clone size derive from that table, while D and trimming were established from the DNA sequence. In the table there are approximately 210,000 clones, roughly 85% of which are singletons. V was pared by 4 bases and J by 3 bases, with 8 bases of the junction left unmatched. Germline V gene sequence: CDR1 SGHRS, CDR2 YFSETQ. This CDR3 spans 15 amino acids. Sequenced: peripheral blood. This clonotype was sampled from a woman between 65 and 79 years old with active or convalescent COVID-19. The chain employs TRBV5-1 and TRBJ2-5; 8 positions agree with TRBD1. The CDR3, as DNA: TGCGCCAGCAGCCTCAATCAGGGGGCCGAAGAGACCCAGTACTTC. Translating gives CASSLNQGAEETQYF. Together with reference TRBV5-1 and TRBJ2-5, the CDR3 gives the full variable domain: KAGVTQTPRYLIKTRGQQVTLSCSPISGHRSVSWYQQTPGQGLQFLFEYFSETQRNKGNFPGRFSGRQFSNSRSEMNVSTLELGDSALYLCASSLNQGAEETQYFGPGTRLLVL.